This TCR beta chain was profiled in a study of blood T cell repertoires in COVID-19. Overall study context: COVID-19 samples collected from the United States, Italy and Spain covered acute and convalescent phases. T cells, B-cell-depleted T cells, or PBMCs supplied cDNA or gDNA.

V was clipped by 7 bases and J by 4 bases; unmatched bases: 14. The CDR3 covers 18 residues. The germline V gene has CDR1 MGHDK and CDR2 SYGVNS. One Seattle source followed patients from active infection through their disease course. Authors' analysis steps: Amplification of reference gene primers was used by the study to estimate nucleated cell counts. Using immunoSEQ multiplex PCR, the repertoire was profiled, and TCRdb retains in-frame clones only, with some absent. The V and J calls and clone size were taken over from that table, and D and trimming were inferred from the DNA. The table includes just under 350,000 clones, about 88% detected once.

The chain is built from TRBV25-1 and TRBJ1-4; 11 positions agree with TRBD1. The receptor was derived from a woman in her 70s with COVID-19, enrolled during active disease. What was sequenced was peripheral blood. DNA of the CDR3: TGTGCCAGCAACCCCGAGGAGGACAGGGGGCTCGTTAATGAAAAACTGTTTTTT. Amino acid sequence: CASNPEEDRGLVNEKLFF.